The rows below give T cell receptor beta chains drawn from one sample of a study of PD-1 blockade in classical Hodgkin lymphoma. Clones were sequenced by immunoSEQ multiplex PCR, and TCRdb holds only the in-frame ones, with some missing. Of about 100,000 clones in the sample, around 89% were seen once. Sequencing used peripheral blood mononuclear cells (PBMCs), obtained before the second cycle of nivolumab. The receptor set was obtained from a human donor with classical Hodgkin lymphoma. Both conserved end residues are part of each CDR3. Each record gives: clone size, V gene, D gene, J gene, CDR3 protein, CDR3 DNA. The D gene is left open where the match is weak. The size of a clone is reported for some rows only, either as once, few or many, or as a class for expanded clones.

clone size: NA
V gene: TRBV6-6
D gene: NA
J gene: TRBJ2-7
CDR3 protein: CASSYTRRGEQYF
CDR3 DNA: TGTGCCAGCAGTTATACGAGGCGGGGCGAGCAGTACTTC

clone size: once
V gene: TRBV5-6
D gene: NA
J gene: TRBJ2-5
CDR3 protein: CASSFVVGETQYF
CDR3 DNA: TGTGCCAGCAGCTTTGTGGTGGGAGAGACCCAGTACTTC

clone size: NA
V gene: TRBV7-9
D gene: TRBD1
J gene: TRBJ1-2
CDR3 protein: CASSLHRDRAITHYGYTF
CDR3 DNA: TGTGCCAGCAGCTTACATCGGGACAGGGCCATTACTCACTATGGCTACACCTTC

clone size: NA
V gene: TRBV7-9
D gene: TRBD1
J gene: TRBJ2-7
CDR3 protein: CASSLGRGKSYEQYF
CDR3 DNA: TGTGCCAGCAGCTTAGGCAGGGGGAAGAGCTACGAGCAGTACTTC

clone size: NA
V gene: TRBV13
D gene: NA
J gene: TRBJ1-4
CDR3 protein: CASSTRTLATNEKLFF
CDR3 DNA: TGTGCCAGCAGCACCAGGACACTAGCAACTAATGAAAAACTGTTTTTT

clone size: once
V gene: TRBV7-2
D gene: NA
J gene: TRBJ2-1
CDR3 protein: CASSSPLAHNEQFF
CDR3 DNA: TGTGCCAGCAGCTCCCCATTAGCGCACAATGAGCAGTTCTTC

clone size: NA
V gene: TRBV7-2
D gene: NA
J gene: TRBJ2-5
CDR3 protein: CASSLGRGTETQYF
CDR3 DNA: TGTGCCAGCAGCTTAGGGAGGGGGACCGAGACCCAGTACTTC

clone size: NA
V gene: TRBV30
D gene: NA
J gene: TRBJ1-1
CDR3 protein: CAWSSQRIEAFF
CDR3 DNA: TGTGCCTGGAGTTCTCAACGGATTGAAGCTTTCTTT

clone size: NA
V gene: TRBV27
D gene: TRBD2
J gene: TRBJ2-3
CDR3 protein: CASRIRGGHEDTQYF
CDR3 DNA: TGTGCCAGCAGGATTCGGGGGGGCCACGAAGATACGCAGTATTTT

clone size: NA
V gene: TRBV27
D gene: TRBD1
J gene: TRBJ2-1
CDR3 protein: CASSLFAETGAWDEQFF
CDR3 DNA: TGTGCCAGCAGTTTATTCGCTGAGACAGGGGCCTGGGATGAGCAGTTCTTC

clone size: NA
V gene: TRBV19
D gene: TRBD1
J gene: TRBJ1-5
CDR3 protein: CASSSWTGSGQPQHF
CDR3 DNA: TGTGCCAGTAGTTCCTGGACAGGTTCGGGGCAGCCCCAGCATTTT

clone size: NA
V gene: TRBV7-2
D gene: NA
J gene: TRBJ1-5
CDR3 protein: CASSLGNLDQPQHF
CDR3 DNA: TGTGCCAGCAGCTTAGGGAATCTCGACCAGCCCCAGCATTTT

clone size: NA
V gene: TRBV28
D gene: NA
J gene: TRBJ1-1
CDR3 protein: CASSLLGGGTEAFF
CDR3 DNA: TGTGCCAGCAGTTTATTGGGCGGTGGCACTGAAGCTTTCTTT

clone size: once
V gene: TRBV4-2
D gene: NA
J gene: TRBJ2-5
CDR3 protein: CASSQADEQETQYF
CDR3 DNA: TGTGCCAGCAGCCAAGCGGACGAACAAGAGACCCAGTACTTC

clone size: NA
V gene: TRBV7-3
D gene: TRBD1
J gene: TRBJ2-2
CDR3 protein: CASSSRQGIRGTGELFF
CDR3 DNA: TGTGCCAGCAGCTCGAGACAGGGGATAAGGGGGACCGGGGAGCTGTTTTTT

clone size: NA
V gene: TRBV7-2
D gene: NA
J gene: TRBJ2-3
CDR3 protein: CASSLARDADTQYF
CDR3 DNA: TGTGCCAGCAGCTTGGCTAGGGACGCAGATACGCAGTATTTT

clone size: NA
V gene: TRBV7-9
D gene: NA
J gene: TRBJ1-4
CDR3 protein: CASSFWGLGTNEKLFF
CDR3 DNA: TGTGCCAGCAGCTTCTGGGGCCTAGGGACTAATGAAAAACTGTTTTTT

clone size: NA
V gene: TRBV30
D gene: NA
J gene: TRBJ2-7
CDR3 protein: CAWSVGTFSYEQYF
CDR3 DNA: TGTGCCTGGAGTGTAGGGACATTCTCCTACGAGCAGTACTTC

clone size: NA
V gene: TRBV5-1
D gene: TRBD1
J gene: TRBJ2-5
CDR3 protein: CASSSLTGGQETQYF
CDR3 DNA: TGCGCCAGCAGCTCCCTGACAGGGGGGCAAGAGACCCAGTACTTC

clone size: NA
V gene: TRBV18
D gene: NA
J gene: TRBJ1-3
CDR3 protein: CASSPLGHSTSGNTIYF
CDR3 DNA: TGTGCCAGCTCACCCCTAGGTCATAGCACCTCTGGAAACACCATATATTTT

clone size: NA
V gene: TRBV6-4
D gene: TRBD2
J gene: TRBJ2-1
CDR3 protein: CASSDPAGGYNEQFF
CDR3 DNA: TGTGCCAGCAGTGACCCAGCGGGGGGCTACAATGAGCAGTTCTTC

clone size: NA
V gene: TRBV15
D gene: NA
J gene: TRBJ2-7
CDR3 protein: CATSRVDSGYEQYF
CDR3 DNA: TGTGCCACCAGCAGAGTAGATAGCGGATACGAGCAGTACTTC

clone size: NA
V gene: TRBV6-1
D gene: NA
J gene: TRBJ1-1
CDR3 protein: CASSAGGLFEAFF
CDR3 DNA: TGTGCCAGCAGTGCTGGGGGGCTGTTCGAAGCTTTCTTT

clone size: NA
V gene: TRBV19
D gene: NA
J gene: TRBJ1-1
CDR3 protein: CASTHSREGTEAFF
CDR3 DNA: TGTGCCAGTACTCATAGTAGGGAGGGCACTGAAGCTTTCTTT

clone size: NA
V gene: TRBV19
D gene: NA
J gene: TRBJ1-4
CDR3 protein: CASAGPRALATNEKLFF
CDR3 DNA: TGTGCGTCGGCAGGGCCCAGGGCCCTTGCAACTAATGAAAAACTGTTTTTT

clone size: NA
V gene: TRBV20-1
D gene: NA
J gene: TRBJ2-5
CDR3 protein: CSAMLRETQYF
CDR3 DNA: TGCAGTGCTATGCTGCGAGAGACCCAGTACTTC

clone size: NA
V gene: TRBV29-1
D gene: NA
J gene: TRBJ1-4
CDR3 protein: CSVEGSGDTNEKLFF
CDR3 DNA: TGCAGCGTTGAAGGCTCAGGGGATACTAATGAAAAACTGTTTTTT

clone size: NA
V gene: TRBV5-1
D gene: TRBD2
J gene: TRBJ2-1
CDR3 protein: CASSSHEGLAGYEQFF
CDR3 DNA: TGCGCCAGCAGCTCCCATGAGGGACTAGCGGGGTATGAGCAGTTCTTC

clone size: few
V gene: TRBV30
D gene: NA
J gene: TRBJ2-7
CDR3 protein: CAWGYYEQYF
CDR3 DNA: TGTGCCTGGGGTTACTACGAGCAGTACTTC

clone size: NA
V gene: TRBV28
D gene: NA
J gene: TRBJ1-1
CDR3 protein: CASRGENMNTEAFF
CDR3 DNA: TGTGCCAGCAGGGGGGAAAACATGAACACTGAAGCTTTCTTT

clone size: few
V gene: TRBV19
D gene: NA
J gene: TRBJ1-5
CDR3 protein: CASSIGARNQPQHF
CDR3 DNA: TGTGCCAGTAGTATAGGAGCTCGCAATCAGCCCCAGCATTTT

clone size: NA
V gene: TRBV4-1
D gene: NA
J gene: TRBJ1-3
CDR3 protein: CASRGGSEGNTIYF
CDR3 DNA: TGCGCCAGCAGAGGGGGATCTGAAGGAAACACCATATATTTT

clone size: NA
V gene: TRBV19
D gene: TRBD1
J gene: TRBJ2-2
CDR3 protein: CASRVAQGTGELFF
CDR3 DNA: TGTGCCAGTAGAGTAGCACAGGGGACCGGGGAGCTGTTTTTT

clone size: NA
V gene: TRBV12-5
D gene: NA
J gene: TRBJ1-2
CDR3 protein: CASGLWQGEGYTF
CDR3 DNA: TGTGCTAGTGGTTTGTGGCAGGGTGAGGGCTACACCTTC

clone size: NA
V gene: TRBV19
D gene: TRBD1
J gene: TRBJ1-1
CDR3 protein: CASTGWTGLNTEAFF
CDR3 DNA: TGTGCCAGTACTGGGTGGACAGGGCTGAACACTGAAGCTTTCTTT

clone size: NA
V gene: TRBV30
D gene: TRBD1
J gene: TRBJ1-4
CDR3 protein: CAWRLLKGQVKEKLFF
CDR3 DNA: TGTGCCTGGAGGCTCCTAAAAGGACAGGTGAAGGAGAAACTGTTTTTT

clone size: NA
V gene: TRBV14
D gene: NA
J gene: TRBJ2-3
CDR3 protein: CASSQGRRDTQYF
CDR3 DNA: TGTGCCAGCAGCCAAGGGAGAAGAGATACGCAGTATTTT

clone size: NA
V gene: TRBV4-2
D gene: NA
J gene: TRBJ1-5
CDR3 protein: CASSQDQQVSNQPQHF
CDR3 DNA: TGTGCCAGCAGCCAAGATCAGCAAGTAAGCAATCAGCCCCAGCATTTT

clone size: NA
V gene: TRBV7-2
D gene: NA
J gene: TRBJ2-3
CDR3 protein: CASSLAGAPTDTQYF
CDR3 DNA: TGTGCCAGCAGCTTAGCGGGGGCCCCCACAGATACGCAGTATTTT

clone size: NA
V gene: TRBV19
D gene: NA
J gene: TRBJ2-7
CDR3 protein: CASSITATSGVGEQYF
CDR3 DNA: TGTGCCAGTAGTATAACCGCTACTTCAGGGGTCGGGGAGCAGTACTTC

clone size: few
V gene: TRBV6-5
D gene: NA
J gene: TRBJ1-6
CDR3 protein: CASSYSKGTQNSPLHF
CDR3 DNA: TGTGCCAGCAGTTACTCGAAGGGGACGCAAAATTCACCCCTCCACTTT

clone size: NA
V gene: TRBV2
D gene: TRBD1
J gene: TRBJ1-1
CDR3 protein: CASSWTGENTEAFF
CDR3 DNA: TGTGCCAGCAGTTGGACAGGGGAAAACACTGAAGCTTTCTTT

clone size: once
V gene: TRBV27
D gene: TRBD1
J gene: TRBJ2-2
CDR3 protein: CASSFRDRALNTGELFF
CDR3 DNA: TGTGCCAGCAGCTTCCGGGACAGGGCGCTAAACACCGGGGAGCTGTTTTTT